The rows below give T cell receptor beta chains drawn from one sample of a study of CD8 T cells in ankylosing spondylitis. TCRdb recomputed calls from the 5' RACE reads with MiXCR, one row per CDR3 protein. Among over 400,000 distinct CDR3 sequences listed, more than 25% were seen once. Specimen: blood, either unsorted or a sorted T cell fraction (not recorded which). The receptors derive from a male donor with ankylosing spondylitis. The CDR3 runs from the conserved cysteine through the conserved F or W. A D gene is named only where the DNA matches it firmly. The size of a clone is reported for some rows only, either as once, few or many, or as a class for expanded clones.

J | D | size | length | V | DNA | CDR3
TRBJ2-1 | . | few | 14 | TRBV11-2 | TGTGCCAGCAGCCTTACCGGGAGTCATAATGAGCAGTTCTTC | CASSLTGSHNEQFF
TRBJ2-5 | TRBD2 | once | 13 | TRBV20-1 | TGCAGTGCTAGAGCTAGCGGGCGAGAGACCCAGTACTTC | CSARASGRETQYF
TRBJ2-4 | . | . | 13 | TRBV12-3/TRBV12-4 | TGTGCCAGCAGTTTGGGTAGCGTGGACATTCAGTACTTC | CASSLGSVDIQYF
TRBJ1-1 | TRBD1 | many | 13 | TRBV5-1 | TGCGCCAGCAGCTTTACAGGGGAAACTGAAGCTTTCTTT | CASSFTGETEAFF
TRBJ2-3 | . | . | 11 | TRBV20-1 | TGCAGTGCTAGCCCCGGAGATACGCAGTATTTT | CSASPGDTQYF
TRBJ1-1 | . | . | 15 | TRBV20-1 | TGCAGTGCTAGAGGGGCAGATCCTGCGAACACTGAAGCTTTCTTT | CSARGADPANTEAFF
TRBJ2-1 | . | many | 15 | TRBV5-1 | TGCGCCAGCAGCTTGGCGGAGGGGTACTACAATGAGCAGTTCTTC | CASSLAEGYYNEQFF
TRBJ2-1 | . | . | 16 | TRBV10-3 | TGTGCCATCAGTGAGAGTGGCAGGGGCTCCTACAATGAGCAGTTCTTC | CAISESGRGSYNEQFF
TRBJ2-1 | TRBD2 | . | 16 | TRBV24-1 | TGTGCCACCAGTGACCTCGGGACTAGCGGGGACAATGAGCAGTTCTTC | CATSDLGTSGDNEQFF
TRBJ1-1 | . | . | 15 | TRBV3-1 | TGTGCCAGCAGCCAAGATCAGGTGGCCCCCCGGTGGGCTTTCTTT | CASSQDQVAPRWAFF
TRBJ2-1 | . | few | 15 | TRBV5-6 | TGTGCCAGCAGCTGGACGGGAGTGGCCTACAATGAGCAGTTCTTC | CASSWTGVAYNEQFF
TRBJ1-5 | . | few | 14 | TRBV20-1 | TGCAGTGCTAGAGTCGGCAGGGGAGGCCAGCCCCAGCATTTT | CSARVGRGGQPQHF
TRBJ2-5 | . | . | 15 | TRBV5-1 | TGCGCCAGCAGCTTGGCGGAACAATGGCAAGTGACCCAGTACTTC | CASSLAEQWQVTQYF